The 11 T cell receptor beta chains below come from one sample, sequenced in a study of blood T cell repertoires in COVID-19. The table came from immunoSEQ multiplex PCR; TCRdb's copy has only in-frame clones and leaves some out. This sample carries around 340,000 clones, approximately 91% of them seen once, and the ten largest clones take about 0.94%. Sequenced input: PBMCs or T cells enriched from blood (not recorded which). The receptor set was obtained from a woman in her 30s who had been exposed to COVID-19.

The chain uses TRBV30 and TRBJ2-7; D unclear. The ends were cut back, 8 bases at V and 4 bases at J, with 12 bases in the middle. The CDR3 has 11 amino acids. Germline V gene lookup returns CDR1 GTSNPN and CDR2 SVGIG (reference sequence). The CDR3 DNA reads as TGTGCCCTAGTGGTTGGTTACGAGCAGTACTTC. As protein: CALVVGYEQYF.

CDR3 loop: CASGRFGTTNEKLFF. The CDR3 DNA sequence: TGTGCCAGCGGGAGATTCGGGACAACTAATGAAAAACTGTTTTTT. V and J are TRBV2 and TRBJ1-4; D uncertain. Germline loops: CDR1 SNHLY, CDR2 FYNNEI. The CDR3 runs to 15 residues. The V and J ends lost 8 bases and 0 bases respectively, with 13 bases between them.

This clone was seen a handful of times. This sequence joins TRBV5-1 and TRBJ2-1; D gene uncertain. Trimming took off 0 bases at V and 5 bases at J, with 15 bases between the two ends. From germline, CDR1 is SGHRS and CDR2 YFSETQ. The CDR3 has 16 residues. CDR3 loop: CASSLAGKAGHNEQFF. As DNA, the CDR3 is TGCGCCAGCAGCTTGGCCGGCAAGGCAGGCCACAATGAGCAGTTCTTC.

The J gene is TRBJ1-5, the V gene TRBV6-5; no definite D call. From germline, CDR1 is MNHEY and CDR2 SVGAGI. With 0 bases removed from V and 9 bases from J, the gap between germline ends came to 12 bases. The CDR3 contains 14 residues. CDR3 protein: CASSYSNAAGPQHF. The CDR3 nucleotides are TGTGCCAGCAGTTACTCGAATGCTGCGGGGCCCCAGCATTTT.

The chain uses TRBV27 and TRBJ2-3; 13 bases map to TRBD2. Germline trimming cut 5 bases from V and 4 bases from J; bases unmatched to any gene: 3. CDR3 size: 15 residues. In germline, CDR1 is MNHEY, CDR2 SMNVEV (reference sequence). The CDR3 region is CASSPGTSGADTQYF. The CDR3 bases are TGTGCCAGCAGTCCTGGGACTAGCGGGGCAGATACGCAGTATTTT.

The chain uses TRBV28 and TRBJ2-7, with a tentative D call TRBD2 (6 bases). Trimming shortened V by 6 bases and J by 3 bases, and 24 bases separated the two germline ends. The CDR3 totals 17 residues. Per germline, CDR1 MDHEN and CDR2 SYDVKM. CDR3 coding DNA: TGTGCCAGCAGCCGCCCACGCGGGGCAGGGACTTTCTACGAGCAGTACTTC. This encodes CASSRPRGAGTFYEQYF.

This sequence joins TRBV18 and TRBJ1-2; TRBD1 aligns across 7 bases. The CDR3 is 14 residues long. Germline-derived CDR1 and CDR2 are KGHSH and LQKENI. V trimming: 6 bases; J trimming: 8 bases; junction bases outside the gene matches: 12. CDR3 loop: CASSRDSNQRGYTF. The CDR3 region has the DNA TGTGCCAGCTCTCGGGACAGTAATCAGAGGGGCTACACCTTC.

This chain uses TRBV15 with TRBJ2-7; TRBD1 matches at 9 bases. Germline V lookup: CDR1 LNHNV, CDR2 YYDKDF (reference sequence). This CDR3 is built from 18 residues. Unmatched junction bases numbered 11, after V lost 0 bases and J lost 2 bases. CDR3 nucleotides: TGTGCCACCAGCAGAGATCCGGGGACAGGGTTTTTTACCTACGAGCAGTACTTC. It is translated as CATSRDPGTGFFTYEQYF.

The genes are TRBV28 and TRBJ2-2; D unclear. With 3 bases removed from V and 5 bases from J, the gap between germline ends came to 16 bases. The CDR3 is 16 amino acids. Germline loops: CDR1 MDHEN, CDR2 SYDVKM. CDR3 in amino acids: CASSFSWAMNTGELFF. The CDR3, as DNA: TGTGCCAGCAGTTTCTCGTGGGCCATGAATACCGGGGAGCTGTTTTTT.

The rearrangement joins TRBV19 to TRBJ1-1, with D possibly being TRBD1 (6 bases). CDR1 is LNHDA, CDR2 SQIVND, per germline (reference sequence). Trimming took 5 bases from V and 1 from J, leaving 17 bases between them. The CDR3 covers 16 residues. The CDR3 loop reads CASSSASNRANTEAFF. The CDR3 nucleotides are TGTGCCAGTAGTTCCGCTAGCAACAGGGCGAACACTGAAGCTTTCTTT.

V usage is TRBV7-9 and J usage is TRBJ2-7; 7 positions match TRBD1. Trimming cost V 5 bases and J 1 base; bases outside gene matches: 5. Germline V lookup: CDR1 SEHNR, CDR2 FQNEAQ (reference sequence). The CDR3 totals 14 residues. This chain's CDR3 is CASSARTGSYEQYF. CDR3 nucleotides: TGTGCCAGCAGCGCACGGACAGGATCCTACGAGCAGTACTTC.